This T cell receptor (beta chain) was captured in a study of human T cells and chemical hapten exposure. As for the study in general: Patients were mainly female, each with alopecia areata, totalis or universalis. General study points: Expanded TCR sets contained significantly more large CDR3 similarity clusters than controls.

This clonotype was picked up a small number of times. The antigen remains unidentified. Individual cDNA molecules in this library carried unique molecular identifiers. TCRdb processed the RACE reads anew with MiXCR; each CDR3 protein has one entry. The sample lists 80,000 to 95,000 distinct CDR3 sequences, around a tenth occurring once. Germline CDR1 MDHEN, CDR2 SYDVKM. V lost 2 bases and J lost 2, with 7 bases in between. The CDR3 extends over 15 amino acids. Time point indicated: patch test 1, 2 weeks after DPC sensitization. Regarding treatment: therapeutic diphenylcyclopropenone sensitization with weekly scalp DPC. Those who donated were patients with alopecia, 18 to 70 years of age, and suitable for DPC.

The sequence was obtained from a woman aged 50 to 60 with alopecia areata. Some clones in this sample may be carry-over from other donors' samples. The sequencing used whole blood, collected in connection with sensitization to the hapten diphenylcyclopropenone (DPC). The chain combines TRBV28 with TRBJ2-6; D uncertain. The CDR3 bases are TGTGCCAGCAGTTTAGTAGGGCCTGGGGCCAACGTCCTGACTTTC. Protein sequence: CASSLVGPGANVLTF.